This T cell receptor beta chain derives from a study of OX40 agonist ivuxolimab in advanced cancers. Using immunoSEQ multiplex PCR, the repertoire was profiled, and TCRdb retains in-frame clones only, with some absent. The sample shows 50,000 to 65,000 clones, around 82% of them seen only once. The TCR comes from an adult with an advanced solid tumor such as melanoma, head and neck, liver or kidney cancer. The sample here was CD4+ or CD8+ T cells sorted from blood, taken in a trial of the OX40 agonist ivuxolimab.

CDR3 bases: TGTGCCAGCAGCTTTGGCAGGGGGTTCAATCAGCCCCAGCATTTT. Protein sequence: CASSFGRGFNQPQHF. V gene TRBV7-4 combines with J gene TRBJ1-5; 7 positions agree with TRBD1. This CDR3 is built from 15 residues. Germline lookup yields CDR1 SGHVT and CDR2 SQSDAQ. V dropped 3 bases and J dropped 3; count of bases not matched to a gene: 5.